This T cell receptor (beta chain) was captured in a study of post-analysis software for immune sequencing data. Study as a whole: Disease courses included relapsing-remitting, secondary progressive and progressive-relapsing multiple sclerosis. General observations from the study: Samples from a shared batch, those prepared together, strongly co-clustered by F measure. Among multiple sclerosis patients, normalized Chao1 diversity was significantly below that of controls. Among a handful of TRBV segments more frequent in patients than controls were TRBV5-6, TRBV5-1 and TRBV20-1.

V lost 4 bases and J lost 5, with 11 bases in between. Germline CDR1 reads SEHNR; CDR2 reads FQNEAQ (reference sequence). This CDR3 is 13 amino acids long. Unique molecular identifiers were present in the TCR beta cDNA libraries. There were roughly 0.95 to 10 million T cells, and about 540,000 cDNA molecules came from them. TCRdb reprocessed the PCR reads via MiXCR and lists one record per CDR3 protein. The repertoire includes fewer than 850,000 distinct CDR3 sequences, just under 30% of them detected once, and approximately 0.55% sits in the top ten. Worth noting for this clonotype: Its antigen is unidentified.

The specimen sequenced was blood. The clonotype originates from a girl aged 10-17 years with multiple sclerosis. V and J are TRBV7-9 and TRBJ1-1, with TRBD1 as a possible D gene (5 bases). The chain's CDR3 is CASSSVGATEAFF. The CDR3 nucleotides read TGTGCCAGCAGCTCCGTAGGGGCAACTGAAGCTTTCTTT.